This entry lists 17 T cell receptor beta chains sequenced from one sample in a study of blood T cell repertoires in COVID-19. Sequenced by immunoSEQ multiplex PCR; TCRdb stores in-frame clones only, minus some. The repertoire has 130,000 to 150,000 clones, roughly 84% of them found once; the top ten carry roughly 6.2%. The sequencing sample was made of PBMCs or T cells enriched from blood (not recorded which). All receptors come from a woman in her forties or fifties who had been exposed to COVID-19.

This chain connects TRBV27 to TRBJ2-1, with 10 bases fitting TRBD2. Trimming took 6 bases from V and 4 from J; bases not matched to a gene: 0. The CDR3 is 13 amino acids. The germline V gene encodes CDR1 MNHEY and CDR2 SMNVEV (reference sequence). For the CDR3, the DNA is TGTGCCAGCAGAGCGGGGGGGTACAATGAGCAGTTCTTC. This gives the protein CASRAGGYNEQFF.

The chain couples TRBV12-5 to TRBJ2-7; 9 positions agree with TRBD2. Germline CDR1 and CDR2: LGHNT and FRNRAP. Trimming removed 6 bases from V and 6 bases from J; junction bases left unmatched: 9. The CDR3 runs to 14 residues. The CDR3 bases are TGTGCTAGTGGGCGGGGGGGCCTCTCTGGCGAGCAGTACTTC. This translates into CASGRGGLSGEQYF.

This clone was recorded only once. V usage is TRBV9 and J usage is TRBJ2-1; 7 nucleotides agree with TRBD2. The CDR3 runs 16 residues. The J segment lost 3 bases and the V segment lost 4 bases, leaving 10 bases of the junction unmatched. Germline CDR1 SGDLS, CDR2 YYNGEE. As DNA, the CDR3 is TGTGCCAGCAGCACCCTCCCTGGGACTAACTACAATGAGCAGTTCTTC. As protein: CASSTLPGTNYNEQFF.

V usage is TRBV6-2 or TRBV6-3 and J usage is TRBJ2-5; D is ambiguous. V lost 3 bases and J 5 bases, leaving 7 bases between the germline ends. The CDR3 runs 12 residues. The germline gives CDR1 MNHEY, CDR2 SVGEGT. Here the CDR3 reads CASSYERETQYF. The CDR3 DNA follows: TGTGCCAGCAGTTATGAGAGGGAGACCCAGTACTTC.

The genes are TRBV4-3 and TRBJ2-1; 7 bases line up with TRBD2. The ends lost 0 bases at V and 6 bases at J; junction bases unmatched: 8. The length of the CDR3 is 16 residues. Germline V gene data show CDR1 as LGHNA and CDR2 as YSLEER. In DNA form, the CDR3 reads TGCGCCAGCAGCCAAGATGGCCCAGCGGGGTCCAATGAGCAGTTCTTC. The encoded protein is CASSQDGPAGSNEQFF.

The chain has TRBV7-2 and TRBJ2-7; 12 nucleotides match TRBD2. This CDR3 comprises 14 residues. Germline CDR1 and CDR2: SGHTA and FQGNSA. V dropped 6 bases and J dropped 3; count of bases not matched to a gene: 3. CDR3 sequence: CASRPGLAGYEQYF. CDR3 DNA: TGTGCCAGCAGGCCGGGACTAGCGGGCTACGAGCAGTACTTC. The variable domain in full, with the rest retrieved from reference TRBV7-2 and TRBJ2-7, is GAGVSQSPSNKVTEKGKDVELRCDPISGHTALYWYRQSLGQGLEFLIYFQGNSAPDKSGLPSDRFSAERTGGSVSTLTIQRTQQEDSAVYLCASRPGLAGYEQYFGPGTRLTVT.

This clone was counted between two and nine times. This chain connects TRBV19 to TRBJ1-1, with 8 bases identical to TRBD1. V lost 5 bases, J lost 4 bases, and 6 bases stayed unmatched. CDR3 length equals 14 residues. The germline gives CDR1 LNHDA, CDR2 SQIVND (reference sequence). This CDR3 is CASSPWTGTTEAFF. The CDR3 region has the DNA TGTGCCAGTAGTCCGTGGACAGGGACCACTGAAGCTTTCTTT.

CDR3 sequence (DNA): TGTGCCAGTAGTATAGGGGGGGACGGCGTACCCCGAAACACCATATATTTT. Protein product: CASSIGGDGVPRNTIYF. This chain connects TRBV19 to TRBJ1-3, with a weak D call TRBD1 (5 bases). Germline CDR1 reads LNHDA; CDR2 reads SQIVND (reference sequence). Trimming took 1 base from V and 5 from J, leaving 18 bases between them. This CDR3 has 17 residues.

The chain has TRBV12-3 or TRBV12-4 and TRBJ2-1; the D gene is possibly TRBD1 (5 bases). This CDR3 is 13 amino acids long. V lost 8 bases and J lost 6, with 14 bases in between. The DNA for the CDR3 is TGTGCCAGCTCGATGGGGCGGACCAATGAGCAGTTCTTC. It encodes CASSMGRTNEQFF.

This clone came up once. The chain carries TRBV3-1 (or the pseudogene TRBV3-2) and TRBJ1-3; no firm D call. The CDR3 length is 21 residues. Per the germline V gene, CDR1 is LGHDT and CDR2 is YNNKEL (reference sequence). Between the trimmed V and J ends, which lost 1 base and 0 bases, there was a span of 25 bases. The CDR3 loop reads CASSQVDVAHFGGSSGNTIYF. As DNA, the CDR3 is TGTGCCAGCAGCCAAGTCGATGTAGCCCACTTTGGCGGGAGCTCTGGAAACACCATATATTTT.

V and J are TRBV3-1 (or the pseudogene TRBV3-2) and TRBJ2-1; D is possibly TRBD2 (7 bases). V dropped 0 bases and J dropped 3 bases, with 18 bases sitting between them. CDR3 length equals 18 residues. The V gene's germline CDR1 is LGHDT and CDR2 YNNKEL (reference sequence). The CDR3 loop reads CASSQDPPGAGVYNEQFF. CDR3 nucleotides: TGTGCCAGCAGCCAAGATCCCCCAGGGGCGGGGGTCTACAATGAGCAGTTCTTC.

The CDR3 loop reads CASSLEGTGGLETQYF. CDR3 DNA sequence: TGTGCCAGCAGCTTAGAAGGGACAGGGGGCTTAGAGACCCAGTACTTC. V usage is TRBV7-9 and J usage is TRBJ2-5, with TRBD1 matching 12 bases. The germline V gene encodes CDR1 SEHNR and CDR2 FQNEAQ (reference sequence). The CDR3 has 16 residues. With V trimmed by 1 base and J by 4 bases, 4 bases remained unmatched.

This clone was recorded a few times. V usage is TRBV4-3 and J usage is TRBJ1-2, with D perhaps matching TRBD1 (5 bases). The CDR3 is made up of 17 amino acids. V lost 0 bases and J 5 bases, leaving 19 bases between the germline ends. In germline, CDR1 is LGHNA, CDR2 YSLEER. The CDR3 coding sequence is TGCGCCAGCAGCCAAGAAATTTGGTCGGGGGGTACTTATGGCTACACCTTC. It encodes CASSQEIWSGGTYGYTF.

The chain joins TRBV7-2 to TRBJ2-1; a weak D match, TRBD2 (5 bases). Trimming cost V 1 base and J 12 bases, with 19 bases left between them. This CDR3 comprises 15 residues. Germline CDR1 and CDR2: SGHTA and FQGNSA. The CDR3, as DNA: TGTGCCAGCAGCTTAGTAGGCCTAGCAATTGGGAGGCAGTTCTTC. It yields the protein CASSLVGLAIGRQFF.

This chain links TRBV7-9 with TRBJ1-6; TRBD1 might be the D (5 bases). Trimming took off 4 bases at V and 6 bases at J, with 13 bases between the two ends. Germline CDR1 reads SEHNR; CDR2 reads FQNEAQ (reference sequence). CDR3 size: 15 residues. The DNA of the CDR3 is TGTGCCAGCAGCTCCGGGCCAGGGTCTAATTCACCCCTCCACTTT. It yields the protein CASSSGPGSNSPLHF.

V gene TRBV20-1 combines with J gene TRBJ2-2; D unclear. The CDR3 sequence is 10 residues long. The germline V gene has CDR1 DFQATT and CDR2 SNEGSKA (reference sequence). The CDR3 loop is CRAVAGELFF. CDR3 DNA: TGCAGGGCCGTGGCCGGGGAGCTGTTTTTT.

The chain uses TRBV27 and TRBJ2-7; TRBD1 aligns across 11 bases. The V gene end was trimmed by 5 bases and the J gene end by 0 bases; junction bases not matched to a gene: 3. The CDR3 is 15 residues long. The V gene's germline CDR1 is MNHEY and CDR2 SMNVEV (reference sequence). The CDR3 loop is CASSPGTGGSYEQYF. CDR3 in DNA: TGTGCCAGCAGTCCAGGGACAGGGGGCTCCTACGAGCAGTACTTC.